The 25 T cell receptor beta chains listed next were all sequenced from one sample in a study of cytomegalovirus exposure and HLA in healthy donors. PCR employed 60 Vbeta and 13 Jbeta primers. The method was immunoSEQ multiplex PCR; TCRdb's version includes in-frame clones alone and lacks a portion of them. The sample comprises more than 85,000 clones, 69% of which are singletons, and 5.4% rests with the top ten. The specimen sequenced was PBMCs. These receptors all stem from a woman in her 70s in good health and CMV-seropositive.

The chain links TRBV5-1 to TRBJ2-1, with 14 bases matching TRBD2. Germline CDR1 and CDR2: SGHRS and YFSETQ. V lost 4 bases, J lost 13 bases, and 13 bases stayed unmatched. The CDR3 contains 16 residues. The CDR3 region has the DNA TGCGCCAGCAGCACTCGGACTAGCGGGGGGTCTGCCCGCCAGTTCTTC. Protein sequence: CASSTRTSGGSARQFF.

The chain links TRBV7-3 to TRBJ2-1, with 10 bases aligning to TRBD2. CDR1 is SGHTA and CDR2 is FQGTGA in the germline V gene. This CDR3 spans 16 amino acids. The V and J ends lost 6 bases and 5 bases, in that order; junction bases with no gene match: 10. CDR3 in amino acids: CASRGSGGAGDNEQFF. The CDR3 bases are TGTGCCAGCAGAGGGAGCGGGGGGGCCGGGGACAATGAGCAGTTCTTC.

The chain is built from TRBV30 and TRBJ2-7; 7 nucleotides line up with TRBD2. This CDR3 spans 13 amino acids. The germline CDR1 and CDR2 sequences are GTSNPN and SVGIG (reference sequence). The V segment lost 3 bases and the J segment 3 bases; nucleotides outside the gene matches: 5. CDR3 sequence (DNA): TGTGCCTGGAGGATTAGCGGGCGCTACGAGCAGTACTTC. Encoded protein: CAWRISGRYEQYF.

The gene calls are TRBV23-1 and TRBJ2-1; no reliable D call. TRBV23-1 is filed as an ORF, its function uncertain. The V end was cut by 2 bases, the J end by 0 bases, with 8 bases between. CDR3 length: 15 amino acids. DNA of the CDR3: TGCGCCAGCAGTCAACCCCGACTCTCCTACAATGAGCAGTTCTTC. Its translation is CASSQPRLSYNEQFF.

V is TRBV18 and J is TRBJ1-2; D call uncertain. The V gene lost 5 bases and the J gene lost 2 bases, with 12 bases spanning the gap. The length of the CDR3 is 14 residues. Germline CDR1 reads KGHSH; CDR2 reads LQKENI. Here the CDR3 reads CASSISTDNYGYTF. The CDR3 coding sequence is TGTGCCAGCTCAATTTCAACAGACAACTATGGCTACACCTTC.

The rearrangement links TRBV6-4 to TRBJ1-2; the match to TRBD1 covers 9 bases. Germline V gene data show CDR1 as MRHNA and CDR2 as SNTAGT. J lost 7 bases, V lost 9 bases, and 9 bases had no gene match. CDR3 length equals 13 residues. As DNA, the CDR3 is TGTGCCAGATTAACAGGGGGCGACAGTGGCTACACCTTC. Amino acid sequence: CARLTGGDSGYTF.

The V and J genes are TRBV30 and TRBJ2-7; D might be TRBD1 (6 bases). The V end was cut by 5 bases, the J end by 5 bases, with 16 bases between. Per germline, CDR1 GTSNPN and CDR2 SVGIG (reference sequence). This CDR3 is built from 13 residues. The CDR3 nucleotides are TGTGCCTGGGGGGACAAAATGAAGGACGAGCAGTACTTC. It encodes CAWGDKMKDEQYF.

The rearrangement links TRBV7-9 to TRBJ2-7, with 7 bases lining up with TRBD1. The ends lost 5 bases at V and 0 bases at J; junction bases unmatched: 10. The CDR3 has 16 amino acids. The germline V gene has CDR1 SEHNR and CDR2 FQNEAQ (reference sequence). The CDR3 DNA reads TGTGCCAGCAGCCTGCTTCGGACAGGAAGCTCCTACGAGCAGTACTTC. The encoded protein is CASSLLRTGSSYEQYF. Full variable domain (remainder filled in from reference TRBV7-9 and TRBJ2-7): DTGVSQNPRHKITKRGQNVTFRCDPISEHNRLYWYRQTLGQGPEFLTYFQNEAQLEKSRLLSDRFSAERPKGSFSTLEIQRTEQGDSAMYLCASSLLRTGSSYEQYFGPGTRLTVT.

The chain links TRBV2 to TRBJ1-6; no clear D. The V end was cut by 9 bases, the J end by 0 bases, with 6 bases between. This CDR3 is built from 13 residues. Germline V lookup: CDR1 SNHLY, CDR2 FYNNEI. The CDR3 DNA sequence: TGTGCCAGTTATCGCTCCTATAATTCACCCCTCCACTTT. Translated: CASYRSYNSPLHF.

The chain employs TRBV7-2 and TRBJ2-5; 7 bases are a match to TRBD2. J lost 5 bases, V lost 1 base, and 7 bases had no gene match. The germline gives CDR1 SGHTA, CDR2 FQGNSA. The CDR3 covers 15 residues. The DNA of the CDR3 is TGTGCCAGCAGCTTAGATCTAGCGGTGCAGGAGACCCAGTACTTC. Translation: CASSLDLAVQETQYF.

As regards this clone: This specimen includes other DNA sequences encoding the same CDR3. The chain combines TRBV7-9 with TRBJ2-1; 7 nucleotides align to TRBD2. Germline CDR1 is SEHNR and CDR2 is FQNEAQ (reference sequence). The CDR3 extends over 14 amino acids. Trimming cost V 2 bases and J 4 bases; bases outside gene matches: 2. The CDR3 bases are TGTGCCAGCAGCTTAAGCGGGGCTTACAATGAGCAGTTCTTC. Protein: CASSLSGAYNEQFF.

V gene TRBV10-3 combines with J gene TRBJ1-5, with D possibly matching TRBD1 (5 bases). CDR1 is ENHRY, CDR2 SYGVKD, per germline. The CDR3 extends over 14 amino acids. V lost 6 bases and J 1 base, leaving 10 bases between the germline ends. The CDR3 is CAIRGGTSNQPQHF. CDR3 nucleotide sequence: TGTGCCATCAGGGGGGGAACGAGCAATCAGCCCCAGCATTTT.

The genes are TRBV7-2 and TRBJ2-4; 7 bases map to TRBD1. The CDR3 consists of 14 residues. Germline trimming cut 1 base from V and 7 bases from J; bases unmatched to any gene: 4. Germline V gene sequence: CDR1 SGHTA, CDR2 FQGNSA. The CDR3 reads CASSLGGGSNIQYF. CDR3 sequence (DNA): TGTGCCAGCAGCTTAGGAGGGGGCTCGAACATTCAGTACTTC.

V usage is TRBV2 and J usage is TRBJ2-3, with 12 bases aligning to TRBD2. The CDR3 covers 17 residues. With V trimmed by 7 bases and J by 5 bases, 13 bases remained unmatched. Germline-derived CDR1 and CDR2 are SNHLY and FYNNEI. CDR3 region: CASTYRSSGGGLDTQYF. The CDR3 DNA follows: TGTGCCAGCACCTACAGATCTAGCGGGGGGGGCCTAGATACGCAGTATTTT. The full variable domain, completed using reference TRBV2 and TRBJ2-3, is EPEVTQTPSHQVTQMGQEVILRCVPISNHLYFYWYRQILGQKVEFLVSFYNNEISEKSEIFDDQFSVERPDGSNFTLKIRSTKLEDSAMYFCASTYRSSGGGLDTQYFGPGTRLTVL.

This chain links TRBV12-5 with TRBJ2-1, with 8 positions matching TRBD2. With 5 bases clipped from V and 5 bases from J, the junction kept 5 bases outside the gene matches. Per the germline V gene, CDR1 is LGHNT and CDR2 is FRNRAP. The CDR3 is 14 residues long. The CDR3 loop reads CASGRTSGDNEQFF. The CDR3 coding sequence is TGTGCTAGTGGTCGTACTAGCGGCGACAATGAGCAGTTCTTC.

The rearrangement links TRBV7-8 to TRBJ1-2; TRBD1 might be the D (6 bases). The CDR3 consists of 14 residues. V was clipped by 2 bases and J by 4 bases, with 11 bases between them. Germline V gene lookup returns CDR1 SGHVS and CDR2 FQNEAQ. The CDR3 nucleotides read TGTGCCAGCAGCTTAAAAGGGGGTTTCTATGGCTACACCTTC. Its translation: CASSLKGGFYGYTF.

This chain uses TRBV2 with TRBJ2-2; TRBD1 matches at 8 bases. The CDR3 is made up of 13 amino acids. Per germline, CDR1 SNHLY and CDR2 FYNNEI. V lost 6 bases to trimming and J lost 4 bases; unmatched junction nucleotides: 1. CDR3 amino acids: CASSGQGTGELFF. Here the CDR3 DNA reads TGTGCCAGCAGCGGACAGGGCACCGGGGAGCTGTTTTTT. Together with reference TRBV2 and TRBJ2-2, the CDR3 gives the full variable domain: EPEVTQTPSHQVTQMGQEVILRCVPISNHLYFYWYRQILGQKVEFLVSFYNNEISEKSEIFDDQFSVERPDGSNFTLKIRSTKLEDSAMYFCASSGQGTGELFFGEGSRLTVL.

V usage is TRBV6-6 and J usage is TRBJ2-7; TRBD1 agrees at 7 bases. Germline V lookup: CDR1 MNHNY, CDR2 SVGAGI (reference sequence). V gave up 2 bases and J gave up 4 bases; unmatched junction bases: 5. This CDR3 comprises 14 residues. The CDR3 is CASSYRGLEYEQYF. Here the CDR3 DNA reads TGTGCCAGCAGTTACAGGGGGCTTGAGTACGAGCAGTACTTC.

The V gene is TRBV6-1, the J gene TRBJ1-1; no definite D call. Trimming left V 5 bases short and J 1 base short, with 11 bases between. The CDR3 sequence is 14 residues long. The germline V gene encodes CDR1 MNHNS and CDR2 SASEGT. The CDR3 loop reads CASSFSGRNTEAFF. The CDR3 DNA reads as TGTGCCAGCAGTTTCTCCGGGAGGAACACTGAAGCTTTCTTT.

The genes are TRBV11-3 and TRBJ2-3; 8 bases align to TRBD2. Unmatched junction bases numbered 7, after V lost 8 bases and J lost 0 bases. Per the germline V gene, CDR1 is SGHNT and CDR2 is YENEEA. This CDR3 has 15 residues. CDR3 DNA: TGTGCCAGCTCCGTACGGGGGGGTAGCACAGATACGCAGTATTTT. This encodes CASSVRGGSTDTQYF.

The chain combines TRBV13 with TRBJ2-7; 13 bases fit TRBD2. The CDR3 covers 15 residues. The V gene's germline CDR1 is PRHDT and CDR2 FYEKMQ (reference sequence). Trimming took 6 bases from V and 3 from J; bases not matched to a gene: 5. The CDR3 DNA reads TGTGCCAGCAGTCGGACTAGCGGGGGATACTACGAGCAGTACTTC. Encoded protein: CASSRTSGGYYEQYF.

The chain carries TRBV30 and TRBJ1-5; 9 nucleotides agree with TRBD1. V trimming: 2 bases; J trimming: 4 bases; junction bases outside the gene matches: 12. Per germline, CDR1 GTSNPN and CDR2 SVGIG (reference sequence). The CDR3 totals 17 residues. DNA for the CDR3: TGTGCCTGGAGTAGTGGCACAGGGGGCTTGATAAATCAGCCCCAGCATTTT. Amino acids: CAWSSGTGGLINQPQHF.

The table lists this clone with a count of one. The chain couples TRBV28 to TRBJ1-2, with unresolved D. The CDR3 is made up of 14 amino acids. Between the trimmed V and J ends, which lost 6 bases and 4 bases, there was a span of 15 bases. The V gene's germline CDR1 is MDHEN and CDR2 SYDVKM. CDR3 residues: CASSSPLSLYGYTF. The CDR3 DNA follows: TGTGCCAGCAGCTCCCCCCTGAGCCTCTATGGCTACACCTTC.

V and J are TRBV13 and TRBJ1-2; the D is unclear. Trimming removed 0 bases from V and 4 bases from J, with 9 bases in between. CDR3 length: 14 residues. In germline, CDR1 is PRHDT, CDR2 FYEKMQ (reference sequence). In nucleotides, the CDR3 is TGTGCCAGCAGCTTAGGCTCTTGGAGCTATGGCTACACCTTC. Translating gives CASSLGSWSYGYTF.

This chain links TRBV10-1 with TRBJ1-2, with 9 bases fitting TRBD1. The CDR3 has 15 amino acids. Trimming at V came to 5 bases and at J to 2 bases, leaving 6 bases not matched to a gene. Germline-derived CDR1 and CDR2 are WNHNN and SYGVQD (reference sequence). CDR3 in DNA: TGCGCCAGCAGTCCCGGGACAGGGAACAACTATGGCTACACCTTC. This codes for CASSPGTGNNYGYTF.